A selection of T cell receptor beta chains follows, all from one sample in a study of cytotoxic CD8 clonotypes in ibrutinib-treated CLL. TCRdb's table, derived via immunoSEQ multiplex PCR, lists solely in-frame clones and lacks some. The sample consists of under 35,000 clones, 55% to 70% of them appearing once. This specimen was PBMCs, taken after 24 months of ibrutinib treatment. The source of these receptors is a human donor with chronic lymphocytic leukemia. CDR3s include the opening cysteine and the closing phenylalanine or tryptophan. The order of the fields is clone size, J gene, V gene, D gene, CDR3 DNA, CDR3 protein. A D gene is named only where the DNA matches it firmly. Clone size, where shown, is once, few, many, or a class for clones that have expanded.

- TRBJ1-5 TRBV2 - TGTGCCAGCAGAAGGGGGGAGGGGGAGAGCAATCAGCCCCAGCATTTT CASRRGEGESNQPQHF
- TRBJ2-5 TRBV20-1 - TGCAGTGGAGTTCTCGTGGAGACCCAGTACTTC CSGVLVETQYF
- TRBJ2-1 TRBV29-1 - TGCAGCACCCAAACCGGCGATGAGCAGTTCTTC CSTQTGDEQFF
- TRBJ1-1 TRBV29-1 - TGCAGCGTTGACCAAGGGAAAGCTTTCTTT CSVDQGKAFF
- TRBJ1-5 TRBV2 - TGTGCCAGCAGTGACGTGACGCCTCGGCAGCCCCAGCATTTT CASSDVTPRQPQHF
- TRBJ1-6 TRBV6-5 - TGTGCCAGCAGTGGCGAAAGGGGGAATTCACCCCTCCACTTT CASSGERGNSPLHF
- TRBJ2-2 TRBV30 - TGTGCCTGGGACCCCCGCCTGGCCGGGGAGCTGTTTTTT CAWDPRLAGELFF
few TRBJ2-5 TRBV7-8 TRBD2 TGTGCCAGCAGCGCGGGACTAGCATACCAAGAGACCCAGTACTTC CASSAGLAYQETQYF
- TRBJ1-4 TRBV7-9 - TGTGCCAGCAGCCGTACCGGGACCCTCAATGAAAAACTGTTTTTT CASSRTGTLNEKLFF
- TRBJ1-4 TRBV7-9 TRBD1 TGTGCCAGCAGCCCCAGACAGGGTATGGTACGGATCGGGAATGAAAAACTGTTTTTT CASSPRQGMVRIGNEKLFF
few TRBJ1-6 TRBV4-1 - TGCGCCAGCAGCCAAGACAGGGCCTTCTCCTATAATTCACCCCTCCACTTT CASSQDRAFSYNSPLHF
- TRBJ2-3 TRBV6-5 - TGTGCCAGCAGCGACTGGGGGTTTTCTGATACGCAGTATTTT CASSDWGFSDTQYF
- TRBJ1-1 TRBV4-1 TRBD1 TGCGCCAGCAGCCAAGTCTTTTCGCCGCTGAGGGGGCAAGGCCGGGTTGGAGCTTTCTTT CASSQVFSPLRGQGRVGAFF
- TRBJ2-1 TRBV7-8 TRBD1 TGTGCCAGCAGCTCGGGACAGGCAAATGAGCAGTTCTTC CASSSGQANEQFF
- TRBJ2-7 TRBV29-1 - TGCAGCGTTGGCGGAGGGACGGCCTACGAGCAGTACTTC CSVGGGTAYEQYF
few TRBJ1-4 TRBV30 TRBD1 TGTGCCTGGAGTGGACAGGGCCTTAATGAAAAACTGTTTTTT CAWSGQGLNEKLFF
- TRBJ2-5 TRBV6-5 - TGTGCCGCCACCAGGGGCGGAGGTCAAGAGACCCAGTACTTC CAATRGGGQETQYF
- TRBJ1-1 TRBV6-6 - TGTGCCAGCAGTTACATCAGGGGCCCTGAAGCTTTCTTT CASSYIRGPEAFF
medium-sized TRBJ2-7 TRBV9 TRBD1 TGTGCCAGCAGCGGACAGGGTGCGTACGAGCAGTACTTC CASSGQGAYEQYF
- TRBJ2-3 TRBV5-1 - TGCGCCAGCAGCTTGGGGCCTGACGGGTCGACAGATACGCAGTATTTT CASSLGPDGSTDTQYF
few TRBJ2-2 TRBV7-9 - TGTGCCAGCAGCTTAGCTTTGTCCTGGGACACCGGGGAGCTGTTTTTT CASSLALSWDTGELFF
- TRBJ2-7 TRBV7-3 TRBD2 TGTGCCAGCAGCTTACGCGGGGGGGCGACGGTTCTGGAGCAGTACTTC CASSLRGGATVLEQYF
- TRBJ2-7 TRBV5-6 - TGTGCCAGCATCCGTCGGGGGAGCTACGAGCAGTACTTC CASIRRGSYEQYF
- TRBJ1-5 TRBV5-3 - TGTGCCAGAAGCTTGGACTATTTTAGGGTCTTTTTAGATCAGCCCCAGCATTTT CARSLDYFRVFLDQPQHF
- TRBJ2-1 TRBV18 TRBD2 TGTGCCAGCTCACCACCGGTTTCTAGCGGGGGCCTATCTACCTACAATGAGCAGTTCTTC CASSPPVSSGGLSTYNEQFF
once TRBJ2-5 TRBV5-4 TRBD2 TGTGCCAGCAGCATCTCTAGCGGGGGAGGGCAAGAGACCCAGTACTTC CASSISSGGGQETQYF
- TRBJ2-3 TRBV4-2 TRBD2 TGTGCCAGCAGCCAAGACCCTGCGGGGGGATTAGTGACAGATACGCAGTATTTT CASSQDPAGGLVTDTQYF
- TRBJ2-7 TRBV7-3 - TGTGCCAGCAGCCGGGACGGTGGCTACGAGCAGTACTTC CASSRDGGYEQYF
once TRBJ1-5 TRBV6-5 TRBD1 TGTGCCAGCAGGACAGGGGAAATCTATATCCAGCCCCAGCATTTT CASRTGEIYIQPQHF
once TRBJ1-4 TRBV7-8 - TGTGCCAGCAGCTCGAGGGAGGGGAATGAAAAACTGTTTTTT CASSSREGNEKLFF
- TRBJ1-1 TRBV28 - TGTGCCAGCAGTTTATTTACAGGGGAAGCTTTCTTT CASSLFTGEAFF
- TRBJ1-5 TRBV29-1 - TGCAGCGTGGTGACAGGAGGCACGGATCAGCCCCAGCATTTT CSVVTGGTDQPQHF
- TRBJ1-5 TRBV11-1 - TGTGCCAGCAGCTTGGGCGGCGGTGGGCCCCAGCATTTT CASSLGGGGPQHF
- TRBJ2-7 TRBV6-1 - TGTGCCAGCAGGCCCCAGGACTCCTACGAGCAGTACTTC CASRPQDSYEQYF
many TRBJ2-7 TRBV5-1 TRBD1 TGCGCCAGCAGCACGCCCGGGACAGGGGTCGAGCAGTACTTC CASSTPGTGVEQYF
few TRBJ1-6 TRBV9 TRBD1 TGTGCCAGCAGCGTAGGGACAGGGGGAGGTTCACCCCTCCACTTT CASSVGTGGGSPLHF
- TRBJ1-5 TRBV9 TRBD1 TGTGCCAGCAGCCCTATGACAGGGGGCGCGGGTCAGCCCCAGCATTTT CASSPMTGGAGQPQHF
- TRBJ2-7 TRBV5-6 - TGTGCCAGCAGCACCCTCCAGGGACTCTCCTACGAGCAGTACTTC CASSTLQGLSYEQYF
- TRBJ2-7 TRBV19 TRBD1 TGTGCCAGTACTTCGACAGGGGGGATCTACGAGCAGTACTTC CASTSTGGIYEQYF
- TRBJ2-2 TRBV11-3 - TGTGCCAGCAGCTTAACCGGGGAGCTGTTTTTT CASSLTGELFF
many TRBJ2-5 TRBV9 - TGTGCCAGCAGCGTAAGTCCGGGCCGGCAAGAGACCCAGTACTTC CASSVSPGRQETQYF
- TRBJ2-7 TRBV7-2 TRBD2 TGTGCCAGCAGCTCGACTAGCGGGGGGATAAGCTCCTACGAGCAGTACTTC CASSSTSGGISSYEQYF
few TRBJ1-1 TRBV12-2 - TGTGCAAGTCGCTCCACCAAGGGACAGGGCGGAAGGGCTTTCTTT CASRSTKGQGGRAFF
- TRBJ2-2 TRBV4-3 - TGCGCCAGCAGCCAAGATCTCCCCTGGCGGGGGGAGCTGTTTTTT CASSQDLPWRGELFF
- TRBJ2-2 TRBV4-1 - TGCGCCAGCAGCCGGCGGGCTTTTGGGGAGCTGTTTTTT CASSRRAFGELFF
- TRBJ2-2 TRBV10-1 TRBD1 TGCGCCAGCAGCGACAGGGTCAACACCGGGGAGCTGTTTTTT CASSDRVNTGELFF
many TRBJ2-5 TRBV7-6 TRBD1 TGTGCCAGCAGCGCGGGACAGGGGCAAGAGACCCAGTACTTC CASSAGQGQETQYF
few TRBJ1-1 TRBV5-8 TRBD1 TGTGCCAGCAGCCCCACAGGGGGCCTGGACACTGAAGCTTTCTTT CASSPTGGLDTEAFF
- TRBJ2-3 TRBV7-8 - TGTGCCAGCAGCGGGCGAGGGCTGACGCTCAGCACAGATACGCAGTATTTT CASSGRGLTLSTDTQYF
once TRBJ2-3 TRBV6-6 - TGTGCCAGCAGTTACGGAGCGGGCGCTAGCACAGATACGCAGTATTTT CASSYGAGASTDTQYF
- TRBJ2-3 TRBV7-2 - TGTGCCAGCAGCTCTGTGGACGCTCTGGGGAATACGCAGTATTTT CASSSVDALGNTQYF
once TRBJ2-2 TRBV5-1 - TGCGCCAGCAGCTTGACTAACACCGGGGAGCTGTTTTTT CASSLTNTGELFF
- TRBJ2-3 TRBV7-9 TRBD1 TGTGCCAGCAGCAAAGGACAGGGACCAGATACGCAGTATTTT CASSKGQGPDTQYF
- TRBJ2-5 TRBV7-2 - TGTGCCAGCAGCCGAGTCCCAGAGACCCAGTACTTC CASSRVPETQYF
- TRBJ1-2 TRBV28 - TGTGCCAGCAACCGGGGAGGGGTCTTTAACTATGGCTACACCTTC CASNRGGVFNYGYTF
once TRBJ2-1 TRBV7-2 - TGTGCCAGCAGCTTAGCGGGGGGGCTCCTCTTC CASSLAGGLLF
- TRBJ1-2 TRBV6-5 - TGTGCCAGCAGTTACGGGCAGGGCCTATATGGCTACACCTTC CASSYGQGLYGYTF
- TRBJ2-7 TRBV11-2 - TGTGCCAGCAGCCCTTTGGCAGGTAGCCCCTACGAGCAGTACTTC CASSPLAGSPYEQYF
- TRBJ2-3 TRBV5-4 TRBD1 TGTGCCAGCAGCTTGTCCGCGGGACAGGTTAGCACAGATACGCAGTATTTT CASSLSAGQVSTDTQYF
- TRBJ1-3 TRBV11-2 - TGTGCCAGCAGCTTATCCTTTGGCGCCGGGACAACCTCTGGAAACACCATATATTTT CASSLSFGAGTTSGNTIYF